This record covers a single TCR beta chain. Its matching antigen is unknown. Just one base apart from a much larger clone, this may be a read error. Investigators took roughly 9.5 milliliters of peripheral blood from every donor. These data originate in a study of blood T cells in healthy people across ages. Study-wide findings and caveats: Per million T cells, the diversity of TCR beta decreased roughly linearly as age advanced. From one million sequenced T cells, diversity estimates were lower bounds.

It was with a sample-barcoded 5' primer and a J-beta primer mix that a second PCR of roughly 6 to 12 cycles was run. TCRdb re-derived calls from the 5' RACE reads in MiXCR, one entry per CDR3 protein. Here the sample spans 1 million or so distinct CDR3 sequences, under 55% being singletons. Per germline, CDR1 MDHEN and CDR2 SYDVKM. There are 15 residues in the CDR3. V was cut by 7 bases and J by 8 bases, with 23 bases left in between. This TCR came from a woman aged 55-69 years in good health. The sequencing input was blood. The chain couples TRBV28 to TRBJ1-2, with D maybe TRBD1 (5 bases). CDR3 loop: CASTSRARGLRGYTF. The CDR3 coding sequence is TGTGCCAGCACCTCCCGGGCGAGGGGATTACGGGGCTACACCTTC.